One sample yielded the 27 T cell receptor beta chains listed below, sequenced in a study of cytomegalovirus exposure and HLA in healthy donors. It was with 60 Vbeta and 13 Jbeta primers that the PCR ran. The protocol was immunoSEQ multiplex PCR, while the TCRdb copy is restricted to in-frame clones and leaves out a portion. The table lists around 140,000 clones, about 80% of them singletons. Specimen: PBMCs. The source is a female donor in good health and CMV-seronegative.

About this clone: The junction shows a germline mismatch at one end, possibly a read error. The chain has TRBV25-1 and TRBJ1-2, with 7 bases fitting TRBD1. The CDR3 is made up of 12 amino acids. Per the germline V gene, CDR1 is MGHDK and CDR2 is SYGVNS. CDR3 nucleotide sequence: TGTGCCAGCCGGGACAGAAACTATGGCTACCCCTTC. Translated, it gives CASRDRNYGYPF.

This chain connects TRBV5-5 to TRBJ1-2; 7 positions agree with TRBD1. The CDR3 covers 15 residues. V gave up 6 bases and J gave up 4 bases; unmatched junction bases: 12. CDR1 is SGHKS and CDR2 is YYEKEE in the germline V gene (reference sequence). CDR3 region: CASTLLDRAGYGYTF. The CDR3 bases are TGTGCCAGCACCTTACTCGACAGGGCCGGCTATGGCTACACCTTC.

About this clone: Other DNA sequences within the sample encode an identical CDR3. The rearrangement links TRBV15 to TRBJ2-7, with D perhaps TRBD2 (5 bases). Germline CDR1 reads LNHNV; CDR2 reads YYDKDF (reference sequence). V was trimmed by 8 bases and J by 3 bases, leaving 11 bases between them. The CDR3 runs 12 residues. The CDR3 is CATSRGGYEQYF. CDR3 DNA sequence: TGTGCCACCTCGAGAGGAGGCTACGAGCAGTACTTC.

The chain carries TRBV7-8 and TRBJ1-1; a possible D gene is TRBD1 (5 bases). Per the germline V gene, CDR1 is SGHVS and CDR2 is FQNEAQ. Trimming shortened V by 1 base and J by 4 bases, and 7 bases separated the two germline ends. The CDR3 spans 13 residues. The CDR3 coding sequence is TGTGCCAGCAGCTTAGACAGGCCCACTGAAGCTTTCTTT. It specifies CASSLDRPTEAFF.

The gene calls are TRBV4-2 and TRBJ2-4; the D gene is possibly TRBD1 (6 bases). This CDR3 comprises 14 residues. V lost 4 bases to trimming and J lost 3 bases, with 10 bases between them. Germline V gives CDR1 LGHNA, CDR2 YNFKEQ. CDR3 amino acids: CASSPRQVKNIQYF. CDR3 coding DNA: TGTGCCAGCAGCCCACGACAGGTCAAAAACATTCAGTACTTC.

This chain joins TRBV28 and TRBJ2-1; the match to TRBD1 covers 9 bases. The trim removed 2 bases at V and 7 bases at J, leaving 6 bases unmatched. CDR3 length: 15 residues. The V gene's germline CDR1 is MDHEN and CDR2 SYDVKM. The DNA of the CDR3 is TGTGCCAGCAGTTTAGGGACAGGGACATCGAATGAGCAGTTCTTC. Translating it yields CASSLGTGTSNEQFF.

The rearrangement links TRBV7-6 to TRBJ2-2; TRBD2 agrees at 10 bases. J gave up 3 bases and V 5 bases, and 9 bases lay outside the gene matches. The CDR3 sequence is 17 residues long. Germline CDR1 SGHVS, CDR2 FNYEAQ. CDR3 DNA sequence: TGTGCCAGCAGCCCGACCGTACTAGCGGGGCACACCGGGGAGCTGTTTTTT. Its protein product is CASSPTVLAGHTGELFF.

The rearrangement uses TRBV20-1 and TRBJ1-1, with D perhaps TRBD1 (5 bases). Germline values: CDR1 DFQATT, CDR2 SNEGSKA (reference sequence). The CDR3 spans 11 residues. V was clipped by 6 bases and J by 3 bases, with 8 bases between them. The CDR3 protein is CSAGGDTEAFF. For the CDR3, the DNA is TGCAGTGCGGGGGGGGACACTGAAGCTTTCTTT.

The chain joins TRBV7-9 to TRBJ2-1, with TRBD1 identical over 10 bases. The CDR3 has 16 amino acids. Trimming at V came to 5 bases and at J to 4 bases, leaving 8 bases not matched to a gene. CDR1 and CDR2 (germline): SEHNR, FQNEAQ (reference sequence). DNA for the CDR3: TGTGCCAGCAGCATGACAGGGGGCGTAGGGTACAATGAGCAGTTCTTC. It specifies CASSMTGGVGYNEQFF.

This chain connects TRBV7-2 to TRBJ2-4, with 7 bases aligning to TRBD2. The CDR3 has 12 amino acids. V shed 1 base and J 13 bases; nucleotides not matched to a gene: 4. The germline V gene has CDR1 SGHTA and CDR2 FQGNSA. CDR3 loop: CASSLGGGRQYF. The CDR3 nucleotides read TGTGCCAGCAGCTTAGGGGGGGGACGGCAGTACTTC.

The CDR3 spells CASSSGTGFGEQYF. For the CDR3, the DNA is TGTGCCAGCAGTTCAGGGACAGGTTTTGGCGAGCAGTACTTC. This chain connects TRBV27 to TRBJ2-7; TRBD1 matches 8 bases. The CDR3 is 14 amino acids. V shed 4 bases, J shed 6 bases, and the junction held 8 bases outside the gene matches. CDR1 is MNHEY and CDR2 is SMNVEV in the germline V gene (reference sequence).

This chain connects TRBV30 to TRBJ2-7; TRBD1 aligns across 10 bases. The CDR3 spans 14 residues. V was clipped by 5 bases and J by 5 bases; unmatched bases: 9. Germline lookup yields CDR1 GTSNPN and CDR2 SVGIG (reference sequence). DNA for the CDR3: TGTGCCTGGGACGAGGGACAGGGGCTCAACGAGCAGTACTTC. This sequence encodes CAWDEGQGLNEQYF.

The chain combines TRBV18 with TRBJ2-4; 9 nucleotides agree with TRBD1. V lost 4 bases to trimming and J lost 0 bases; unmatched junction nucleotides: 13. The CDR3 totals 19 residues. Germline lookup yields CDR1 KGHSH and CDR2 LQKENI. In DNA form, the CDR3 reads TGTGCCAGCTCACTCCGGACAGGGGACAACCGGCTAGCCAAAAACATTCAGTACTTC. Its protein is CASSLRTGDNRLAKNIQYF.

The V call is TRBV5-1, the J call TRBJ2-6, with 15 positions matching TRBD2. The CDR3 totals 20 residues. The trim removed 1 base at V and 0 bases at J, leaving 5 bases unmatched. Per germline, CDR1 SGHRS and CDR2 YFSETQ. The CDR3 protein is CASSLSGLAGGSSGANVLTF. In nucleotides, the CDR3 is TGCGCCAGCAGCTTGTCGGGACTAGCGGGAGGTAGCTCTGGGGCCAACGTCCTGACTTTC. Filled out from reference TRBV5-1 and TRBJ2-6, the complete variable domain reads KAGVTQTPRYLIKTRGQQVTLSCSPISGHRSVSWYQQTPGQGLQFLFEYFSETQRNKGNFPGRFSGRQFSNSRSEMNVSTLELGDSALYLCASSLSGLAGGSSGANVLTFGAGSRLTVL.

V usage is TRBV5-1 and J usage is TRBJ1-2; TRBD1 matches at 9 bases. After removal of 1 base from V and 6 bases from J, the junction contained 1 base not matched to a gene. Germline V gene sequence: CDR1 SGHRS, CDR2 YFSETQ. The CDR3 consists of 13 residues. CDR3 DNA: TGCGCCAGCAGCTTGTGGGACAGGGATGGCTACACCTTC. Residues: CASSLWDRDGYTF.

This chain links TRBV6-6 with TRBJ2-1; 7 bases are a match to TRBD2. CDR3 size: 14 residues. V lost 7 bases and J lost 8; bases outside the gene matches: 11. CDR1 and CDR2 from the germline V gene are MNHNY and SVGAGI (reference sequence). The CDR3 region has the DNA TGTGCCAGCACTTGGACTAGGATGGGCTATGAGCAGTTCTTC. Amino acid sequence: CASTWTRMGYEQFF.

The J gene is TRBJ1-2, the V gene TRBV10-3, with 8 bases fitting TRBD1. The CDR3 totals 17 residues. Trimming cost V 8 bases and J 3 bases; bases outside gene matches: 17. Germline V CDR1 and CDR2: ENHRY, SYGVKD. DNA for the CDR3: TGTGCCATCGGACCAGCCGGGACAGGCCAAAACGACTATGGCTACACCTTC. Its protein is CAIGPAGTGQNDYGYTF.

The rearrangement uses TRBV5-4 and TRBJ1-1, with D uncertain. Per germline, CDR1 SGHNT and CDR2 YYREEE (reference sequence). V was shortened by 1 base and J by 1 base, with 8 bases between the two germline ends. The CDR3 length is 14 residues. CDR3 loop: CASSLYTTNTEAFF. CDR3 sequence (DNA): TGTGCCAGCAGCTTGTACACAACGAACACTGAAGCTTTCTTT.

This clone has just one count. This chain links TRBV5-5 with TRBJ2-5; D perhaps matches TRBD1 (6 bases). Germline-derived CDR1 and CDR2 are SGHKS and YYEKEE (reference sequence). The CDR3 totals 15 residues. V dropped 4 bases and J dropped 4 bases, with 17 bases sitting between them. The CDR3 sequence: CASSHPLAGAETQYF. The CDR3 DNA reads TGTGCCAGCAGCCATCCCCTGGCAGGGGCAGAGACCCAGTACTTC.

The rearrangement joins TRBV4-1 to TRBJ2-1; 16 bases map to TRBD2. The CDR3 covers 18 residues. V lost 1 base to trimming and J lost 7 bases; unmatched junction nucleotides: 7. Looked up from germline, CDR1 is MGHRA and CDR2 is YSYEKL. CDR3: CASSQGAGTSGRGNEQFF. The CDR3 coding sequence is TGCGCCAGCAGCCAAGGGGCAGGGACTAGCGGGAGGGGTAATGAGCAGTTCTTC.

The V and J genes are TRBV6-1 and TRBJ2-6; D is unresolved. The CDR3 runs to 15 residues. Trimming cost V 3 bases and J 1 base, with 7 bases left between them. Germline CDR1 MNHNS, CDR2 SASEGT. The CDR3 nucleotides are TGTGCCAGCAGTGAGCGAGAATCTGGGGCCAACGTCCTGACTTTC. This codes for CASSERESGANVLTF.

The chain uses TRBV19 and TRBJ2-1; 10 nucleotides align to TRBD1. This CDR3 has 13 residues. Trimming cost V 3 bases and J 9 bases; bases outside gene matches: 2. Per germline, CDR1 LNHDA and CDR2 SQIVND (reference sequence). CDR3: CASSMDRGGEQFF. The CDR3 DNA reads TGTGCCAGTAGTATGGACAGGGGGGGTGAGCAGTTCTTC.

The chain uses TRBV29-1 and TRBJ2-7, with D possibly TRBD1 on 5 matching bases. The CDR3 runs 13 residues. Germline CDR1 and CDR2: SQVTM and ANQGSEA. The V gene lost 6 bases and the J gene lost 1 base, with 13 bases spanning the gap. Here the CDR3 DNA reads TGCAGCGTCGATTCGGACACGTCCTACGAGCAGTACTTC. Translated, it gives CSVDSDTSYEQYF.

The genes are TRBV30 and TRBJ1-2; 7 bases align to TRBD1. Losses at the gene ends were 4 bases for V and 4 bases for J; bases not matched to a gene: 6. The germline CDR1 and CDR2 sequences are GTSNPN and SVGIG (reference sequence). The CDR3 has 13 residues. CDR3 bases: TGTGCCTGGACCGCAGGGGACAGCTATGGCTACACCTTC. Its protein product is CAWTAGDSYGYTF.

The CDR3 coding sequence is TGTGCCTGGAGACAGGGTAATGGATATGGCTACACCTTC. Residues: CAWRQGNGYGYTF. This chain connects TRBV30 to TRBJ1-2, with D perhaps matching TRBD1 (6 bases). The ends were cut back, 3 bases at V and 5 bases at J, with 13 bases in the middle. The CDR3 is 13 residues long. The germline gives CDR1 GTSNPN, CDR2 SVGIG (reference sequence).

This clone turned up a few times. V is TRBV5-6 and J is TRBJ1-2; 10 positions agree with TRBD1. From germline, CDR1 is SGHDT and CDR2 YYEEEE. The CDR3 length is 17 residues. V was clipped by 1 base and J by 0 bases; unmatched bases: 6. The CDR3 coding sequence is TGTGCCAGCAGCTTGTACGGGACAGGGGACTCTAACTATGGCTACACCTTC. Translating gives CASSLYGTGDSNYGYTF.

The CDR3 spells CASISQDRLLRNQPQHF. The CDR3 region has the DNA TGTGCCAGTATCTCCCAGGACAGACTCTTACGCAATCAGCCCCAGCATTTT. The chain recombines TRBV19 with TRBJ1-5; TRBD1 is a possible D gene (6 bases). This CDR3 comprises 17 residues. Per germline, CDR1 LNHDA and CDR2 SQIVND (reference sequence). Trimming took 7 bases from V and 2 from J, leaving 21 bases between them.